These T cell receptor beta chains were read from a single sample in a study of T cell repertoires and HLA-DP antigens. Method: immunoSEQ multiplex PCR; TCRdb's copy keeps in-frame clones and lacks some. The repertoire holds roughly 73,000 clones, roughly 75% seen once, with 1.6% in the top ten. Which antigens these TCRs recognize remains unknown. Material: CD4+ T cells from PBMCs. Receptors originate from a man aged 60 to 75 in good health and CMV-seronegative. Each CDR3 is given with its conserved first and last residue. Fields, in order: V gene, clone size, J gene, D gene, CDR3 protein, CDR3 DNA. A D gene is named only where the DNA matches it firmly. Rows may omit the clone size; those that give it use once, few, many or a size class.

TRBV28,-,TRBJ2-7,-,CASSPGGRGDSYEQYF,TGTGCCAGCAGCCCCGGAGGAAGGGGGGATTCCTACGAGCAGTACTTC
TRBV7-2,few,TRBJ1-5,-,CASSLAGAGNQPQHF,TGTGCCAGCAGCTTAGCGGGGGCAGGGAATCAGCCCCAGCATTTT
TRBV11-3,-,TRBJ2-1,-,CASSLETSGWQFF,TGTGCCAGCAGCTTAGAGACTAGTGGGTGGCAGTTCTTC
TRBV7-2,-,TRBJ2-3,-,CASSQRAQNTQYF,TGTGCCAGCAGCCAAAGGGCGCAGAATACGCAGTATTTT
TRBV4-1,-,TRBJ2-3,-,CASSQEQGAVDTQYF,TGCGCCAGCAGCCAAGAGCAGGGCGCGGTAGATACGCAGTATTTT
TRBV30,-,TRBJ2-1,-,CAWSQDSEQFF,TGTGCCTGGAGCCAAGACAGCGAGCAGTTCTTC
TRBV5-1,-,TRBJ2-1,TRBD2,CASTSTSANYNEQFF,TGCGCCAGCACCTCCACTAGCGCAAACTACAATGAGCAGTTCTTC
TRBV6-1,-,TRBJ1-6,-,CASSGDSYNSPLHF,TGTGCCAGCAGTGGTGACAGCTATAATTCACCCCTCCACTTT
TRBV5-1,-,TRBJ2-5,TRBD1,CASSTGGQETQYF,TGCGCCAGCAGTACAGGGGGCCAAGAGACCCAGTACTTC
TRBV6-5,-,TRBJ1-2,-,CASSYAGTPLGKGYTF,TGTGCCAGCAGTTACGCCGGGACACCGCTCGGGAAGGGCTACACCTTC
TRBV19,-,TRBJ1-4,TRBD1,CASSPGTGRGEKLFF,TGTGCCAGTAGTCCCGGGACAGGTCGGGGCGAAAAACTGTTTTTT
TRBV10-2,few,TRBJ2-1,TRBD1,CASSEYRGDNEQFF,TGCGCCAGCAGTGAATACAGGGGAGACAATGAGCAGTTCTTC
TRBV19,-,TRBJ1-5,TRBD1,CASSANRDRALREPQHF,TGTGCCAGTAGTGCCAACCGGGACAGGGCGCTGCGGGAGCCCCAGCATTTT
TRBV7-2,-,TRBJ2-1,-,CASSLDLNNEQFF,TGTGCCAGCAGCTTAGATCTGAACAATGAGCAGTTCTTC
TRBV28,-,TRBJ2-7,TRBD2,CASSSGTSGGRTYEQYF,TGTGCCAGCAGCAGCGGGACTAGCGGGGGCCGTACCTACGAGCAGTACTTC
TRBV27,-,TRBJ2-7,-,CATTLSRYEQYF,TGTGCCACTACCCTGTCGCGGTACGAGCAGTACTTC
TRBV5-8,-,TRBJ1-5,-,CATSPDAGQPQHF,TGTGCCACCAGTCCGGACGCGGGGCAGCCCCAGCATTTT
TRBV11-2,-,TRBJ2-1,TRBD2,CASSLEGRVVDEQFF,TGTGCCAGCAGCTTAGAAGGGAGGGTAGTCGATGAGCAGTTCTTC
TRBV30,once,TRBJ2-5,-,CAWSVTPLYQETQYF,TGTGCCTGGAGTGTAACTCCTTTGTACCAAGAGACCCAGTACTTC
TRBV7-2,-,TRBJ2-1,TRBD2,CASSLGTSTYNEQFF,TGTGCCAGCAGCTTAGGGACTAGCACCTACAATGAGCAGTTCTTC
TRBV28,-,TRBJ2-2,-,CASTHLGTERMRTGELFF,TGTGCCAGCACCCACCTTGGGACCGAACGAATGAGGACCGGGGAGCTGTTTTTT
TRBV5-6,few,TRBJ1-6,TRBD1,CASSPVPGQGPPLHF,TGTGCCAGCAGCCCTGTCCCGGGACAGGGACCACCCCTCCACTTT
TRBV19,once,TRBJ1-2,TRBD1,CASGETGISNYGYTF,TGTGCCAGTGGGGAGACAGGGATCTCTAACTATGGCTACACCTTC
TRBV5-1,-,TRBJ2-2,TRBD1,CASRQQPGQGTGELFF,TGCGCCAGCAGACAACAACCGGGACAGGGGACCGGGGAGCTGTTTTTT
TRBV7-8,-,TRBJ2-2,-,CASSLRGTGELFF,TGTGCCAGCAGCTTACGGGGAACCGGGGAGCTGTTTTTT
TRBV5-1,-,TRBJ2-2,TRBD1,CASGQGRANTGELFF,TGCGCCAGCGGACAGGGACGGGCGAACACCGGGGAGCTGTTTTTT
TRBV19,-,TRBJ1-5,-,CASTPGQGEGQPQHF,TGTGCCAGTACCCCCGGGCAGGGTGAGGGACAGCCCCAGCATTTT
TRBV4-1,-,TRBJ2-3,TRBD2,CASSLGLAGAPGTDTQYF,TGCGCCAGCAGCCTGGGACTAGCGGGAGCCCCGGGAACAGATACGCAGTATTTT
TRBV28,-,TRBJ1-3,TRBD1,CASSPPPGQGRNTIYF,TGTGCCAGCAGTCCCCCTCCGGGACAGGGACGAAACACCATATATTTT
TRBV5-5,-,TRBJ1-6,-,CASSGGRQGSSYNSPLHF,TGTGCCAGCAGCGGGGGCCGGCAGGGGAGCTCCTATAATTCACCCCTCCACTTT
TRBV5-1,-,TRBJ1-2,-,CASSLVYRGHYGYTF,TGCGCCAGCAGCTTGGTTTATCGGGGTCACTATGGCTACACCTTC
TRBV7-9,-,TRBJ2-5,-,CASSLGTGETQYF,TGTGCCAGCAGCTTAGGGACGGGAGAGACCCAGTACTTC
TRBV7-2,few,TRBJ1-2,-,CASSLAGQMAYGYTF,TGTGCCAGCAGCTTAGCAGGACAGATGGCGTATGGCTACACCTTC
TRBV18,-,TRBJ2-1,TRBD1,CASSRSGGSPYNEQFF,TGTGCCAGCTCACGCTCAGGGGGTTCCCCCTACAATGAGCAGTTCTTC
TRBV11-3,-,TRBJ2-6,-,CASSSRRAGAFSGANVLTF,TGTGCCAGCAGCTCAAGACGAGCAGGAGCTTTCTCTGGGGCCAACGTCCTGACTTTC
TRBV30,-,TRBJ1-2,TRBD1,CARSVPIRTGGGYTF,TGTGCCCGGAGTGTACCGATTAGGACAGGCGGCGGCTACACCTTC
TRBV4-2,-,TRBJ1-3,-,CASSQVYTGAGNTIYF,TGTGCCAGCAGCCAAGTTTATACCGGGGCCGGAAACACCATATATTTT
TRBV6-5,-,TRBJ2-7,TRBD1,CASSIGQAREQYF,TGTGCCAGCAGTATTGGACAGGCTAGGGAGCAGTACTTC
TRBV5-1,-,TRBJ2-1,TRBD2,CASTPSGRLENEQFF,TGCGCCAGCACCCCCAGCGGGAGGCTCGAGAATGAGCAGTTCTTC
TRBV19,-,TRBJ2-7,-,CASSHGTSSYEQYF,TGTGCCAGTAGTCATGGTACTAGCAGTTACGAGCAGTACTTC
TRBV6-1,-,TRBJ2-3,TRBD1,CASSRTGTTDTQYF,TGTGCCAGCAGTAGGACAGGTACCACAGATACGCAGTATTTT
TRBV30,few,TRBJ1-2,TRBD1,CACDRVEQEYGYTF,TGTGCCTGCGACAGGGTCGAACAGGAGTATGGCTACACCTTC
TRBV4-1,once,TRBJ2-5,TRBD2,CASSQEQRGNQETQYF,TGCGCCAGCAGCCAAGAGCAGCGGGGGAACCAAGAGACCCAGTACTTC
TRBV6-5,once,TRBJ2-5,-,CASSWNLRQETQYF,TGTGCCAGCAGTTGGAACCTACGACAAGAGACCCAGTACTTC
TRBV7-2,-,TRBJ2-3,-,CASSLGVKTDTQYF,TGTGCCAGCAGCCTAGGGGTTAAGACAGATACGCAGTATTTT
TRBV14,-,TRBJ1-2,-,CASSQGTGNYGYTF,TGTGCCAGCAGCCAAGGTACAGGGAACTATGGCTACACCTTC
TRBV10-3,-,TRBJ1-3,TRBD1,CAINQGDSGNTIYF,TGTGCCATCAACCAGGGGGACTCTGGAAACACCATATATTTT
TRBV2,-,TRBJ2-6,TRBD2,CASKVLAGPSGANVLTF,TGTGCCAGCAAGGTCCTAGCGGGCCCCTCTGGGGCCAACGTCCTGACTTTC
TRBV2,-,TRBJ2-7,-,CASSGGTYEQYF,TGTGCCAGCAGTGGGGGTACCTACGAGCAGTACTTC
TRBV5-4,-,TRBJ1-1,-,CASSPKEGLRTEAFF,TGTGCCAGCAGCCCCAAAGAGGGGCTCAGGACTGAAGCTTTCTTT
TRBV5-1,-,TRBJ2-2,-,CASSLDSNYGELFF,TGCGCCAGCAGCTTGGACAGTAACTACGGGGAGCTGTTTTTT
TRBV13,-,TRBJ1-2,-,CASSTTLTPHLYGYTF,TGTGCCAGCAGCACTACCCTCACCCCCCACCTCTATGGCTACACCTTC
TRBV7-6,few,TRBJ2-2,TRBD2,CASSRVSGGNTGELFF,TGTGCCAGCAGCCGAGTTAGCGGGGGGAACACCGGGGAGCTGTTTTTT